The clone carrying this T cell receptor (beta chain) was recorded a few times. The germline V and J ends were trimmed by 5 bases and 2 bases, with 12 bases remaining between them. CDR1 is MGHDK and CDR2 is SYGVNS in the germline V gene. This CDR3 comprises 14 residues. This sample stems from a study of blood T cell repertoires in COVID-19. Study overall: COVID-19 samples collected from the United States, Italy and Spain covered acute and convalescent phases. In each case, the material was cDNA or gDNA derived from T cells, B-cell-depleted T cells, or PBMCs.

Authors' analysis steps: Estimates of nucleated cell counts were drawn from the amplification of reference gene primers. Sequencing used immunoSEQ multiplex PCR; TCRdb keeps in-frame clones, though not all of them. The V and J calls and clone size come from that table; D and trimming were worked out from the DNA. Of about 40,000 clones detected, 85% to 90% appear once; the ten largest clones hold roughly 19%. The sequencing input was peripheral blood. V usage is TRBV25-1 and J usage is TRBJ1-1; maybe TRBD1 (6 bases). The clonotype comes from a man in his forties or fifties in a cohort sampled during active COVID-19. In nucleotides, the CDR3 is TGTGCCAGCAGTATTGGCGGGGGCAACACTGAAGCTTTCTTT. This gives the protein CASSIGGGNTEAFF.